The sequence of this T cell receptor (beta chain) was determined in a study of cytomegalovirus exposure and HLA in healthy donors. The germline gives CDR1 LNHDA, CDR2 SQIVND (reference sequence). CDR3 length: 15 residues. V was clipped by 4 bases and J by 2 bases, with 15 bases between them. Method: immunoSEQ multiplex PCR; TCRdb's copy keeps in-frame clones and lacks some. This table has about 97,000 clones, just under 95% appearing once. This receptor was obtained from a young woman in good health and CMV-seronegative. The V call is TRBV19, the J call TRBJ2-7, with a possible D match to TRBD1 (6 bases). Material: PBMCs. The CDR3 region has the DNA TGTGCCAGTAGTACCCCTGGACAGCGGCCCTACGAGCAGTACTTC. Its protein is CASSTPGQRPYEQYF.